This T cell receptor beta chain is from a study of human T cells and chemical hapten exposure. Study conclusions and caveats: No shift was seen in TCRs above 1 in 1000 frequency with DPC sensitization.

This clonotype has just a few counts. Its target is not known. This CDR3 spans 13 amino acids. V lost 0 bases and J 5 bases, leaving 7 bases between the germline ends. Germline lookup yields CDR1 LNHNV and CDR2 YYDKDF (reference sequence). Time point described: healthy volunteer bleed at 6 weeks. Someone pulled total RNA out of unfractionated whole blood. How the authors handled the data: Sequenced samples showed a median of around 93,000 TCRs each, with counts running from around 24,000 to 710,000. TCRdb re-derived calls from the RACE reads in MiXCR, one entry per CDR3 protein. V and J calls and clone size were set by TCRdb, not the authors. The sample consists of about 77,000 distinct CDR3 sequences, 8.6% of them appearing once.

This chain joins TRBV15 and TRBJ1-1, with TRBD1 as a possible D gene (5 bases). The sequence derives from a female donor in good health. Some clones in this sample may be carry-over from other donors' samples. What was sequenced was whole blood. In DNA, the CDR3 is TGTGCCACCAGCAGAGAAGGGGAGACTGAAGCTTTCTTT. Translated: CATSREGETEAFF.